This section outlines one TCR beta chain sequence together with its context. The sample comes from a study of T cell changes during pregnancy in multiple sclerosis. Germline lookup yields CDR1 SQVTM and CDR2 ANQGSEA. V lost 6 bases and J lost 4; bases outside the gene matches: 8. The CDR3 consists of 14 residues. Clones were sequenced by immunoSEQ multiplex PCR, and TCRdb holds only the in-frame ones, with some missing. The sample yields 68,000 or so clones, roughly nine tenths seen once. The receptor's source is a female donor with multiple sclerosis, enrolled in a pregnancy study. This chain connects TRBV29-1 to TRBJ2-5; 10 bases map to TRBD1. The sample consisted of peripheral blood, taken in the second trimester of pregnancy. CDR3 sequence: CSVLPDRGRETQYF. The CDR3 DNA is TGCAGCGTCCTACCTGACAGGGGGCGAGAGACCCAGTACTTC.